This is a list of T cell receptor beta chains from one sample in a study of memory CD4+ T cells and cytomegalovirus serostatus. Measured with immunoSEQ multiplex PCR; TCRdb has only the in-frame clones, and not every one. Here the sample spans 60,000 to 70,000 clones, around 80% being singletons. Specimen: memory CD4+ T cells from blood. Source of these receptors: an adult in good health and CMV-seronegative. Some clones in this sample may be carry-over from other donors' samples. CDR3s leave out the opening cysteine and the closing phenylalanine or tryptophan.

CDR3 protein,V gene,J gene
ASSQQTGTYEQY,TRBV4-3,TRBJ2-7
ASSLSGGSYEQY,TRBV7-9,TRBJ2-7
ASSHLMFRAF,TRBV23-1,TRBJ1-1
ASSQPGDANEKLF,TRBV4-3,TRBJ1-4
ASSLRLPSTDTQY,TRBV27,TRBJ2-3
ASREGTASYEQY,TRBV2,TRBJ2-7
ASSEGQGMNQPQH,TRBV6-1,TRBJ1-5
ASSLRETGYGYT,TRBV11-2,TRBJ1-2
ATSRDRQGGHGYT,TRBV15,TRBJ1-2
TSSQESGLASRAGTGELF,TRBV1,TRBJ2-2
ASSLESGYSGNTIY,TRBV11-2,TRBJ1-3
ASTRGPNEKLF,TRBV25-1,TRBJ1-4
ASSSSSRGLNLVRSEQY,TRBV7-9,TRBJ2-7
ASSTLAGYEQY,TRBV21-1,TRBJ2-7
ASSLFSSGGETQY,TRBV27,TRBJ2-5
ASSLKRGTSGRAHEQF,TRBV28,TRBJ2-1
AWSRRGLSTDTQY,TRBV30,TRBJ2-3
ASGLGHSYGYT,TRBV12-5,TRBJ1-2
ASSLGTRALYQETQY,TRBV5-4,TRBJ2-5
ASSSRQGDQPQH,TRBV4-1,TRBJ1-5
AHSRGGSTDTQY,TRBV30,TRBJ2-3
AWGHGAGGEAF,TRBV30,TRBJ1-1
ASSLGSSIYEQY,TRBV5-1,TRBJ2-7
ASSYPEGGVDGYT,TRBV7-2,TRBJ1-2